The 15 T cell receptor beta chains reported below all come from one sample, sequenced in a study of PD-1 blockade in classical Hodgkin lymphoma. The repertoire was sequenced with immunoSEQ multiplex PCR; TCRdb's copy has only in-frame clones and lacks some. Among 25,000 to 35,000 clones, about 71% were seen once, and the ten largest hold roughly 4%. Every patient relapsed after autologous stem cell transplantation, and brentuximab vedotin exposure varied. The specimen comprised peripheral blood mononuclear cells (PBMCs), sampled before the second cycle of nivolumab. These receptors were taken from a human donor with classical Hodgkin lymphoma.

The chain has TRBV4-3 and TRBJ1-2, with TRBD1 matching 10 bases. V gave up 0 bases and J gave up 5 bases; unmatched junction bases: 12. The germline CDR1 and CDR2 sequences are LGHNA and YSLEER. There are 18 residues in the CDR3. The DNA of the CDR3 is TGCGCCAGCAGCCAAGAGAAGGACATCGGGGGACAGGGGTATGGCTACACCTTC. Its protein is CASSQEKDIGGQGYGYTF.

The chain has TRBV10-3 and TRBJ1-5; D not resolved. Between the trimmed V and J ends, which lost 4 bases and 6 bases, there was a span of 7 bases. The germline gives CDR1 ENHRY, CDR2 SYGVKD. The CDR3 sequence is 12 residues long. CDR3 coding DNA: TGTGCCATCAGTGGGCTCGGTCAGCCCCAGCATTTT. Protein product: CAISGLGQPQHF.

This chain connects TRBV27 to TRBJ2-2; TRBD1 matches at 8 bases. Per germline, CDR1 MNHEY and CDR2 SMNVEV (reference sequence). CDR3 size: 18 residues. V was clipped by 5 bases and J by 5 bases; unmatched bases: 16. The CDR3 DNA reads as TGTGCCAGCAGTCTTGCCCACAGGGGGATTAGTAGGACCGGGGAGCTGTTTTTT. Encoded protein: CASSLAHRGISRTGELFF.

The rearrangement uses TRBV25-1 and TRBJ2-7, with 8 bases identical to TRBD1. This CDR3 has 14 amino acids. V shed 4 bases, J shed 2 bases, and the junction held 4 bases outside the gene matches. CDR1 and CDR2 (germline): MGHDK, SYGVNS. CDR3 amino acids: CASSGTGRTYEQYF. The DNA for the CDR3 is TGTGCCAGCAGTGGGACAGGGAGGACCTACGAGCAGTACTTC.

This clone was seen a handful of times. This chain connects TRBV19 to TRBJ2-2; D not resolved. CDR3 size: 13 residues. V shed 7 bases and J shed 6 bases, with 12 bases lying between them. The germline gives CDR1 LNHDA, CDR2 SQIVND (reference sequence). The CDR3 sequence: CASTPRRAGELFF. The DNA for the CDR3 is TGTGCCAGTACCCCCCGACGAGCCGGGGAGCTGTTTTTT.

The chain employs TRBV11-3 and TRBJ2-1, with D possibly being TRBD2 (6 bases). Trimming removed 1 base at V and 7 bases at J, with 17 bases between. There are 16 residues in the CDR3. Germline-derived CDR1 and CDR2 are SGHNT and YENEEA. In DNA form, the CDR3 reads TGTGCCAGCAGCTTAGGATCTAGGGGACTTACTAATGAGCAGTTCTTC. Its translation: CASSLGSRGLTNEQFF.

The chain links TRBV7-2 to TRBJ1-1; the match to TRBD1 covers 8 bases. The CDR3 is 14 amino acids. The V gene's germline CDR1 is SGHTA and CDR2 FQGNSA. V trimming: 5 bases; J trimming: 3 bases; junction bases outside the gene matches: 5. CDR3 DNA sequence: TGTGCCAGCAGCCCGGGACAGGAGGACACTGAAGCTTTCTTT. Its translation: CASSPGQEDTEAFF.

The rearrangement uses TRBV2 and TRBJ2-3; D is possibly TRBD1 (6 bases). Germline CDR1 is SNHLY and CDR2 is FYNNEI. V lost 6 bases and J lost 2, with 18 bases in between. The CDR3 length is 16 residues. The CDR3: CASSDGQWEVTDTQYF. The DNA of the CDR3 is TGTGCCAGCAGCGATGGACAGTGGGAAGTCACAGATACGCAGTATTTT.

There are a few counts of this clone. The chain is built from TRBV11-1 and TRBJ2-7; no definite D call. V shed 3 bases and J shed 8 bases, with 8 bases lying between them. The CDR3 has 11 residues. Germline assignment: CDR1 SGHAT and CDR2 FQDESV (reference sequence). CDR3 protein: CASSLAEKQYF. Written as DNA, the CDR3 is TGTGCCAGCAGCTTGGCGGAGAAGCAGTACTTC.

This chain joins TRBV15 and TRBJ1-1; D is uncertain. Between the trimmed V and J ends, which lost 4 bases and 6 bases, there was a span of 12 bases. The CDR3 loop spans 13 amino acids. Looked up from germline, CDR1 is LNHNV and CDR2 is YYDKDF (reference sequence). The CDR3 region is CATSTLDLAEAFF. The CDR3 DNA reads as TGTGCCACCAGCACCTTGGACCTGGCTGAAGCTTTCTTT.

J is TRBJ2-5 and V is TRBV7-2; the D gene is possibly TRBD2 (7 bases). Trimming took 7 bases from V and 10 from J, leaving 13 bases between them. The V gene's germline CDR1 is SGHTA and CDR2 FQGNSA. This CDR3 comprises 11 residues. CDR3 amino acids: CASKGGLDQYF. CDR3 coding DNA: TGTGCCAGCAAGGGGGGGTTGGACCAGTACTTC. Looking up the rest from reference TRBV7-2 and TRBJ2-5 gives the full variable domain: GAGVSQSPSNKVTEKGKDVELRCDPISGHTALYWYRQSLGQGLEFLIYFQGNSAPDKSGLPSDRFSAERTGGSVSTLTIQRTQQEDSAVYLCASKGGLDQYFGPGTRLLVL.

V and J are TRBV6-5 and TRBJ2-2; D may be TRBD1 (6 bases). Trimming stripped 6 bases from V and 1 base from J, with 12 bases between. CDR3 length: 15 amino acids. Per germline, CDR1 MNHEY and CDR2 SVGAGI. The CDR3 here is CASRPDRMNTGELFF. Here the CDR3 DNA reads TGTGCCAGCAGACCCGACAGGATGAACACCGGGGAGCTGTTTTTT.

The V and J genes are TRBV4-1 and TRBJ1-2, with 10 bases that match TRBD1. The CDR3 loop spans 15 amino acids. Unmatched junction bases numbered 5, after V lost 1 base and J lost 6 bases. Germline CDR1 MGHRA, CDR2 YSYEKL. This chain's CDR3 is CASSQVGQGSNGYTF. As DNA, the CDR3 is TGCGCCAGCAGCCAAGTGGGACAGGGGTCCAATGGCTACACCTTC.

This clone was picked up one time. This sequence joins TRBV11-2 and TRBJ1-1; no clear D gene. V shed 7 bases and J shed 5 bases, with 14 bases lying between them. The CDR3 is made up of 13 amino acids. Germline CDR1 reads SGHAT; CDR2 reads FQNNGV. CDR3: CASTLPRWTEAFF. The CDR3 nucleotides read TGTGCCAGCACCCTCCCCCGGTGGACTGAAGCTTTCTTT.

This clone was recorded a few times. The J gene is TRBJ1-1, the V gene TRBV19; possible D gene TRBD1, 5 bases. The CDR3 runs 13 residues. With 5 bases removed from V and 2 bases from J, the gap between germline ends came to 9 bases. Germline V gene data show CDR1 as LNHDA and CDR2 as SQIVND (reference sequence). The CDR3 coding sequence is TGTGCCAGTAGTCCTTGGACAAACACTGAAGCTTTCTTT. Translation: CASSPWTNTEAFF.